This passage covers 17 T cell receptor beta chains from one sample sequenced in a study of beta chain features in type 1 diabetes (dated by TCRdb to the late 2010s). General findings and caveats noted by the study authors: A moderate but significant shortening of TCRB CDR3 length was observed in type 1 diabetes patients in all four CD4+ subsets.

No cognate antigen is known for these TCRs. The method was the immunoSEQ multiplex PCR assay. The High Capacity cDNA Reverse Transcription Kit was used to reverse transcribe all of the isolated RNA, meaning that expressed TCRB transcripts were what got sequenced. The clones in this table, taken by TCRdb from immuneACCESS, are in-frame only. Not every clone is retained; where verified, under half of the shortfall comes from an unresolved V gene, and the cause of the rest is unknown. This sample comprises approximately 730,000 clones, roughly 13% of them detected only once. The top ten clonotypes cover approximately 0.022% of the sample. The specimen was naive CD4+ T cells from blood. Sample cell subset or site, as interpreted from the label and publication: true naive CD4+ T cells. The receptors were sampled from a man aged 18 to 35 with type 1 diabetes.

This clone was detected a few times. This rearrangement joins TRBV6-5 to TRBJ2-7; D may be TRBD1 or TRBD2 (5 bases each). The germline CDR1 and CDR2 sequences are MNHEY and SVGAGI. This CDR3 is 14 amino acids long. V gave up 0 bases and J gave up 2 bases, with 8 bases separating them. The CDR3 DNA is TGTGCCAGCAGTTACTCTCGGGGCGCCTACGAGCAGTACTTC. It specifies CASSYSRGAYEQYF.

The CDR3 DNA is TGTGCCAGTACCCTGGGTGTCCTGATTAACACTGAAGCTTTCTTT. Translating gives CASTLGVLINTEAFF. This rearrangement joins TRBV19 to TRBJ1-1; no clear D. Germline V gene lookup returns CDR1 LNHDA and CDR2 SQIVND (reference sequence). V was trimmed by 7 bases and J by 2 bases, leaving 17 bases between them. CDR3 size: 15 residues.

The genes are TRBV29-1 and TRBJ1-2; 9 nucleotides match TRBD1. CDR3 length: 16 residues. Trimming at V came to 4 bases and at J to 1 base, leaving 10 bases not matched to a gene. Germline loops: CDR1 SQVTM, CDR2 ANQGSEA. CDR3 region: CSVAVGQGRLNYGYTF. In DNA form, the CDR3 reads TGCAGCGTTGCCGTCGGACAGGGGAGACTTAACTATGGCTACACCTTC.

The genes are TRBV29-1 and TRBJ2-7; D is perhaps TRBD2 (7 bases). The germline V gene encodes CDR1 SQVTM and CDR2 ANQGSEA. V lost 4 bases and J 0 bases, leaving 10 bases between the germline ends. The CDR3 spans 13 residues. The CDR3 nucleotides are TGCAGCGTTGCCGGGGGGCCCTCCTACGAGCAGTACTTC. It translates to CSVAGGPSYEQYF.

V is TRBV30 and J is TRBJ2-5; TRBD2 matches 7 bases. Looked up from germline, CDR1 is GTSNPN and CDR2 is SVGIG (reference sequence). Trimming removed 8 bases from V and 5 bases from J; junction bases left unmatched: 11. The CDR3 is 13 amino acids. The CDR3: CALAVQRVETQYF. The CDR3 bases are TGTGCCCTAGCGGTACAACGCGTGGAGACCCAGTACTTC. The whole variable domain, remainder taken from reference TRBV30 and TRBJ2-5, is SQTIHQWPATLVQPVGSPLSLECTVEGTSNPNLYWYRQAAGRGLQLLFYSVGIGQISSEVPQNLSASRPQDRQFILSSKKLLLSDSGFYLCALAVQRVETQYFGPGTRLLVL.

CDR3 in amino acids: CATSRQDPQETQYF. The CDR3 DNA is TGTGCCACCTCCCGACAGGACCCCCAAGAGACCCAGTACTTC. The rearrangement uses TRBV10-3 and TRBJ2-5; maybe TRBD1 (6 bases). CDR1 and CDR2 (germline): ENHRY, SYGVKD. V lost 10 bases and J lost 1, with 16 bases in between. This CDR3 spans 14 amino acids.

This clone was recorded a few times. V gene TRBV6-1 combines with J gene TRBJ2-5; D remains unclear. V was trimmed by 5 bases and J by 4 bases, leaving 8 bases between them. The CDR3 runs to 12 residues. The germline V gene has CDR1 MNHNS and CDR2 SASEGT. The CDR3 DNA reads TGTGCCAGCAGTCCCTTGGGAGAGACCCAGTACTTC. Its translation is CASSPLGETQYF.

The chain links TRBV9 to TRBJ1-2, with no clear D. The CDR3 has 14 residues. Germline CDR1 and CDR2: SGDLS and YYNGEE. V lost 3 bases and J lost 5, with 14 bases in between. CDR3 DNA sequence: TGTGCCAGCAGCGGTCGGACGGACCCTTATGGCTACACCTTC. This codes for CASSGRTDPYGYTF.

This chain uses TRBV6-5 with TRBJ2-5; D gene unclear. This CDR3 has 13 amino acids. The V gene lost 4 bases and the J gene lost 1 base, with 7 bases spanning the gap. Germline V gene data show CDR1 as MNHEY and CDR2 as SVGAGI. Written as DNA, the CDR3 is TGTGCCAGCAGTTCGGGCAGCCAAGAGACCCAGTACTTC. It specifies CASSSGSQETQYF.

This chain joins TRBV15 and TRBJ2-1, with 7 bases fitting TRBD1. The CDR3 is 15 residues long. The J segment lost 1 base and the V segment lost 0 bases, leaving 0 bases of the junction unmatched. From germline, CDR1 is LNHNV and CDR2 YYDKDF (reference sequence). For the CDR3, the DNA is TGTGCCACCAGCAGAGAACAGGGGTCCTACAATGAGCAGTTCTTC. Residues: CATSREQGSYNEQFF.

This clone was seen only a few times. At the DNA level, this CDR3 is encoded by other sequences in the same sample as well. The CDR3 region has the DNA TGTGCCAGCACGCGGGGGGCCGGGCAGCCCCAGCATTTT. Translating it yields CASTRGAGQPQHF. The chain has TRBV2 and TRBJ1-5; D might be TRBD1 (6 bases). The CDR3 sequence is 13 residues long. Trimming left V 7 bases short and J 7 bases short, with 14 bases between. Germline CDR1 and CDR2: SNHLY and FYNNEI.

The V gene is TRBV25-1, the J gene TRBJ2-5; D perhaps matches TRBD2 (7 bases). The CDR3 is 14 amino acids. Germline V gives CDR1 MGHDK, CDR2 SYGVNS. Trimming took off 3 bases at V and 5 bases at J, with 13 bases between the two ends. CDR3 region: CASSDGGRWETQYF. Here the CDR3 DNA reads TGTGCCAGCAGTGACGGGGGGCGCTGGGAGACCCAGTACTTC.

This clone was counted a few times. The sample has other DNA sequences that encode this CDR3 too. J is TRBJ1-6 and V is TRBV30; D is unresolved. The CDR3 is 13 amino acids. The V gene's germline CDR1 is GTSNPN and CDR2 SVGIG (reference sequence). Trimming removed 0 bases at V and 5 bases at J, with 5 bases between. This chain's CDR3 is CAWSVQDNSPLHF. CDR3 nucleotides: TGTGCCTGGAGTGTACAAGATAATTCACCCCTCCACTTT.

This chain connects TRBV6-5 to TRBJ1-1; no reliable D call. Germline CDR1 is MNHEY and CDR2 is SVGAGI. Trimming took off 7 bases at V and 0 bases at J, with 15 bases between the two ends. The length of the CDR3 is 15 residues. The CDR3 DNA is TGTGCCAGCACGGTCAGCCGAGCTATGAACACTGAAGCTTTCTTT. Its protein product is CASTVSRAMNTEAFF.

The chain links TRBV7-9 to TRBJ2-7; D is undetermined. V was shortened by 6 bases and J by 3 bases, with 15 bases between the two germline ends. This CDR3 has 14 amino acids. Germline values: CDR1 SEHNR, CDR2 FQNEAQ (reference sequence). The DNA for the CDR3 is TGTGCCAGCAGTTCCGTGGGAACTGGCTACGAGCAGTACTTC. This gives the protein CASSSVGTGYEQYF.

CDR3 coding DNA: TGTGCCAGCAGTTTAGGACGCGCGGGACAGCCCCAGCATTTT. Translated, it gives CASSLGRAGQPQHF. V and J are TRBV28 and TRBJ1-5; D is unclear. V lost 2 bases, J lost 7 bases, and 12 bases lay in between. CDR3 length equals 14 residues. Germline V CDR1 and CDR2: MDHEN, SYDVKM.

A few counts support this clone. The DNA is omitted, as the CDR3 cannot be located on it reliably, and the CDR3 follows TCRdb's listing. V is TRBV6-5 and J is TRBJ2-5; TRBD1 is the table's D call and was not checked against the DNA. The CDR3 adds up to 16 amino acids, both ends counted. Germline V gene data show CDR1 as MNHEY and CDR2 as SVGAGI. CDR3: CASSFGAGTGEETQYF.